This T cell receptor (beta chain) was identified during a study of graft-versus-host responses after intestinal transplantation (dated by TCRdb to about 2021). Study-level background: The transplants that recipients received were multivisceral, liver-intestinal, or isolated intestinal. Rather than being sequenced by the commercial service, samples from a few later patients were sequenced in-house on an Illumina MiSeq and processed with MiXCR. Graft-versus-host and host-versus-graft alloreactive T cell clones were tracked in the graft, circulation and bone marrow after intestinal transplantation using bulk TCR-beta CDR3 sequencing. A cohort of about 26 intestinal transplant recipients, including one retransplant, was enrolled, and a few patients lacking pretransplant specimens were excluded. Donor T cell macrochimerism was defined as a peak of at least 4% donor T cells among recipient peripheral blood mononuclear cells. Every recipient was given anti-thymocyte globulin induction, then maintenance tacrolimus and steroids for around three years. Alloreactive clones were identified by sequencing pre-transplant mixed lymphocyte reaction products and comparing these products with unstimulated pre-transplant donor and recipient T cells.

Receptors were amplified or captured by the immunoSEQ multiplex PCR assay. For most patients, genomic DNA was isolated with the Qiagen DNeasy Blood and Tissue Kit and sent frozen to Adaptive Biotechnologies for TCR sequencing. For most patients, genomic DNA was subjected to high-throughput TCR-beta CDR3 sequencing by Adaptive Biotechnologies. On the study's bioinformatics: Adaptive's ImmunoSEQ software supplied the TCR sequencing data for under 20 patients, while MiXCR and VDJtools were used to process a few other patients. To correct CD4 versus CD8 sorting errors, sequences present in both subsets at a frequency ratio below 5:1 were removed. CDR3 nucleotide sequences shared by donor and recipient were removed because the origin of these sequences could not be assigned. Alloreactive clones required at least 2-fold expansion over unstimulated cells and minimum CFSE-low frequency of 0.002% (template counts) or 0.001% (read counts). Clones detected in sequenced pre-transplant spleen, lymph node, or MLR CFSE-low populations of the donor or recipient were defined as mappable. Cumulative frequency of alloreactive clones was calculated as a percentage of all sequences weighted by copy number. TCRdb mirrors the immuneACCESS table, restricted to in-frame sequences. Some clones are absent from its copies; in checked studies, under half trace to an unresolved V gene, and the reason for the others is unknown. The DNA was the basis for D and trimming; V, J and clone size are from that table. This sample has tens of thousands of clones in its table, and around 93% of those were observed once. Roughly 0.2% of the sample comes from the top ten.

A word on this clone: Its recognized antigen is unknown. No much larger clonotype is one base removed from it; base qualities were not supplied.

Overall study outcomes, separate from this receptor: In patients with donor T cell macrochimerism, the allografts had high GvH to HvG T cell clonal ratios. Early after transplant, peak levels of circulating GvH clones were associated with declines in HvG clones. The relatively low number and heterogeneity of intestinal transplant patients limited the conclusions. GvH clones were detected in recipient bone marrow, and some of these GvH clones were observed earlier in ileal mucosa or blood, consistent with an intestinal mucosal origin.

The time point tag for this specimen amounts to: cells obtained before transplantation from donor or recipient. CD3+CD4+ and CD3+CD8+ populations were FACS-sorted from unstimulated pre-transplant donor and recipient cells taken from spleen or lymph nodes. The cysteine opens and the phenylalanine closes a CDR3 of 14 amino acids. Just CDR3 DNA is preserved here, 42 bases in frame from base 1. Trimmed from V: 6 bases; trimmed from J: 7 bases; junction bases lacking a gene match: 9. CDR1 and CDR2 (MNHNS, SASEGT) derive from the germline V gene. The receptor was isolated from a human donor who was the organ donor for an intestinal transplant. The specimen was unstimulated CD4+ T cells sorted from spleen or lymph node cells, collected before transplant. The rearrangement joined TRBV6-1 to TRBJ2-5, with 9 junctional bases fitting TRBD1. The CDR3 amino acid sequence is: CASRPGQGRVTQYF. The bases read TGTGCCAGCAGGCCGGGACAGGGTAGGGTGACCCAGTACTTC.